This T cell receptor (beta chain) stems from a study of beta chain features in type 1 diabetes. Study-level information: Researchers looked at roughly 110 million sorted cells across all samples.

The sequenced template was cDNA made from the entire isolated RNA. Sequencing used immunoSEQ multiplex PCR; TCRdb keeps in-frame clones, though not all of them. The sample includes 600,000 to 700,000 clones, around 12% of them seen just once. In regard to this clone: Its antigen is unknown.

Study-level results: The study found moderately but significantly shorter TCRB CDR3s in all four CD4+ subsets of Type 1 diabetes patients. The similarity of naive, central memory and Treg TCRB repertoires appeared greater among patients than among healthy donors. Diminished insertions and augmented deletions at VDJ junctions characterized type 1 diabetes patients.

Trimming removed 6 bases from V and 13 bases from J, with 14 bases in between. The CDR3 sequence is 11 residues long. Germline V gene data show CDR1 as MNHEY and CDR2 as SVGAGI. The sample taken for sequencing was naive CD4+ T cells from blood. The genes are TRBV6-5 and TRBJ2-3; maybe TRBD1 (7 bases). This clonotype was sampled from a man aged 25-45 years with type 1 diabetes. The chain's CDR3 is CASSLRGVKYF. The CDR3, as DNA: TGTGCCAGCAGCCTCAGGGGGGTCAAGTATTTT.